The 18 T cell receptor beta chains listed next were all sequenced from one sample in a study of long-term antiretroviral therapy in people with HIV. An immunoSEQ assay, version v3.0, was performed at survey level. Using immunoSEQ multiplex PCR, the repertoire was profiled, and TCRdb retains in-frame clones only, with some absent. In the table there are 30,000 to 40,000 clones, roughly 85% of which are singletons. This specimen was unsorted PBMCs, taken 0.4 years before starting antiretroviral therapy. These receptors were taken from a man between 18 and 35 years old with HIV.

By share, this clone ranks as large. The V gene is TRBV30, the J gene TRBJ1-1; D is ambiguous. Germline V gene data show CDR1 as GTSNPN and CDR2 as SVGIG (reference sequence). CDR3 length: 12 amino acids. Between the trimmed V and J ends, which lost 7 bases and 5 bases, there was a span of 14 bases. This CDR3 reads CAYGVGFTEAFF. CDR3 sequence (DNA): TGTGCCTACGGGGTTGGGTTTACTGAAGCTTTCTTT.

The V and J genes are TRBV7-2 and TRBJ1-2; D uncertain. Germline values: CDR1 SGHTA, CDR2 FQGNSA. Trimming took off 3 bases at V and 7 bases at J, with 15 bases between the two ends. The CDR3 runs 14 residues. The CDR3 sequence: CASSLPSQPSGYTF. The CDR3 coding sequence is TGTGCCAGCAGCTTGCCCAGCCAGCCTAGTGGCTACACCTTC.

The chain carries TRBV4-2 and TRBJ2-3; TRBD1 is a possible D gene (6 bases). CDR3 size: 18 residues. With 4 bases removed from V and 0 bases from J, the gap between germline ends came to 20 bases. CDR1 and CDR2 from the germline V gene are LGHNA and YNFKEQ. The CDR3 spells CASSRQVVMETSTDTQYF. DNA of the CDR3: TGTGCCAGCAGCCGACAGGTTGTTATGGAGACTAGCACAGATACGCAGTATTTT.

This clone was counted a few times. This chain connects TRBV18 to TRBJ2-7; D is ambiguous. CDR3 length: 13 amino acids. Trimming removed 2 bases from V and 4 bases from J, with 9 bases in between. Germline CDR1 and CDR2: KGHSH and LQKENI. CDR3 residues: CASSPVNFYEQYF. As DNA, the CDR3 is TGTGCCAGCTCACCAGTCAATTTTTACGAGCAGTACTTC.

This clone turned up a few times. The chain employs TRBV2 and TRBJ1-2, with TRBD1 as a possible D gene (5 bases). Germline-derived CDR1 and CDR2 are SNHLY and FYNNEI. The CDR3 has 14 residues. Trimming removed 3 bases from V and 3 bases from J, with 11 bases in between. The CDR3 nucleotides are TGTGCCAGCAGTGACACGCGGGACTACTATGGCTACACCTTC. Protein sequence: CASSDTRDYYGYTF.

This clone came up once. This chain's CDR3 is CASSPTGANYEQYF. The DNA for the CDR3 is TGTGCCAGCAGCCCAACAGGGGCCAATTACGAGCAGTACTTC. This chain joins TRBV11-2 and TRBJ2-7; 7 nucleotides align to TRBD1. The CDR3 has 14 residues. Germline CDR1 is SGHAT and CDR2 is FQNNGV. The trim removed 5 bases at V and 4 bases at J, leaving 8 bases unmatched.

This chain links TRBV6-4 with TRBJ1-2; D possibly corresponds to TRBD1 (5 bases). This CDR3 comprises 12 residues. Per germline, CDR1 MRHNA and CDR2 SNTAGT. V was pared by 6 bases and J by 8 bases, with 13 bases between. The CDR3 region is CASRGSGPGYTF. The CDR3 nucleotides are TGTGCCAGCAGAGGTTCGGGACCCGGCTACACCTTC.

The rearrangement uses TRBV5-4 and TRBJ1-3; no reliable D call. Germline lookup yields CDR1 SGHNT and CDR2 YYREEE (reference sequence). The CDR3 contains 15 residues. Trimming took 4 bases from V and 0 from J, leaving 11 bases between them. The CDR3 bases are TGTGCCAGCAGCCCCGACGGCCGCTCTGGAAACACCATATATTTT. Translating it yields CASSPDGRSGNTIYF.

This chain connects TRBV4-2 to TRBJ1-3; weak D call: TRBD1 (5 bases). This CDR3 comprises 18 residues. Germline assignment: CDR1 LGHNA and CDR2 YNFKEQ. V lost 4 bases to trimming and J lost 0 bases, with 19 bases between them. The chain's CDR3 is CASSLPSGAGSSGNTIYF. CDR3 nucleotide sequence: TGTGCCAGCAGCCTCCCATCGGGCGCAGGGAGCTCTGGAAACACCATATATTTT.

The chain carries TRBV5-1 and TRBJ2-1; the match to TRBD1 covers 7 bases. V was clipped by 4 bases and J by 3 bases; unmatched bases: 4. The CDR3 loop spans 14 amino acids. Germline values: CDR1 SGHRS, CDR2 YFSETQ. The CDR3 region has the DNA TGCGCCAGCAGCCTAGGGACAGACTACAATGAGCAGTTCTTC. This encodes CASSLGTDYNEQFF.

The chain is built from TRBV11-2 and TRBJ2-7, with D possibly TRBD1 on 6 matching bases. This CDR3 region has 15 residues. Germline V CDR1 and CDR2: SGHAT, FQNNGV. Trimming took off 5 bases at V and 0 bases at J, with 14 bases between the two ends. The CDR3 loop reads CASSPQDSYSYEQYF. The CDR3 DNA is TGTGCCAGCAGCCCACAGGACAGTTACTCCTACGAGCAGTACTTC.

This clone came up a few times. The chain links TRBV7-6 to TRBJ2-1; possibly TRBD2 for D (6 bases). The CDR3 is made up of 15 amino acids. Germline values: CDR1 SGHVS, CDR2 FNYEAQ. V gave up 5 bases and J gave up 5 bases, with 16 bases separating them. DNA for the CDR3: TGTGCCAGCAGCCTCCTGGGGGGACGACACAATGAGCAGTTCTTC. Residues: CASSLLGGRHNEQFF.

This chain joins TRBV9 and TRBJ1-2, with D uncertain. Germline loops: CDR1 SGDLS, CDR2 YYNGEE. The CDR3 is made up of 15 amino acids. The germline V and J ends were trimmed by 1 base and 4 bases, with 14 bases remaining between them. The CDR3 DNA reads TGTGCCAGCAGCGTAAACCAACGGGCGGCCTATGGCTACACCTTC. Translating it yields CASSVNQRAAYGYTF.

J is TRBJ2-7 and V is TRBV6-4; 7 positions match TRBD1. CDR3 length: 14 residues. Germline CDR1 reads MRHNA; CDR2 reads SNTAGT. V shed 3 bases, J shed 7 bases, and the junction held 9 bases outside the gene matches. The CDR3 sequence: CASSEGTGVGEQYF. The CDR3 bases are TGTGCCAGCAGTGAGGGCACAGGGGTTGGGGAGCAGTACTTC.

The sample holds a few counts of this clone. This chain joins TRBV15 and TRBJ1-4; 8 positions match TRBD1. CDR1 is LNHNV, CDR2 YYDKDF, per germline (reference sequence). The CDR3 has 14 amino acids. V lost 0 bases and J lost 10; bases outside the gene matches: 4. The CDR3 nucleotides read TGTGCCACCAGCAGAGAAGGACAGGGAAGAAAACTGTTTTTT. Its protein is CATSREGQGRKLFF.

This chain uses TRBV30 with TRBJ2-1; perhaps TRBD1 as D (6 bases). The CDR3 contains 14 residues. Germline V gene lookup returns CDR1 GTSNPN and CDR2 SVGIG (reference sequence). V lost 5 bases and J 8 bases, leaving 19 bases between the germline ends. The chain's CDR3 is CAWDRLPGYDEQFF. CDR3 DNA: TGTGCCTGGGACAGGCTTCCAGGGTACGATGAGCAGTTCTTC.

The V and J genes are TRBV11-2 and TRBJ2-5; D unresolved. The J call may be in error: the DNA end matches TRBJ2-7 better. Per the germline V gene, CDR1 is SGHAT and CDR2 is FQNNGV. The CDR3 consists of 15 residues. The DNA of the CDR3 is TGTGCCAGCAGCTTACGCCCCAAAGATCCGTACGAGCAGTACTTC. Its translation: CASSLRPKDPYEQYF.

This rearrangement joins TRBV28 to TRBJ1-4, with 9 bases matching TRBD1. The trim removed 7 bases at V and 7 bases at J, leaving 13 bases unmatched. This CDR3 is 16 amino acids long. Germline CDR1 is MDHEN and CDR2 is SYDVKM. This chain's CDR3 is CASNRDRDGAGEKLFF. The DNA for the CDR3 is TGTGCCAGCAACCGGGACAGGGATGGGGCGGGTGAAAAACTGTTTTTT.